This T cell receptor (beta chain) derives from a study of CD8+CD57+ T cells in acquired aplastic anemia. Whole-study context: When averaged, DNA from sorted CD4+ and CD8+ cells came to approximately 3.2 ug.

Of note for this clonotype: The target antigen is unknown.

The J segment lost 5 bases and the V segment lost 4 bases, leaving 8 bases of the junction unmatched. Per germline, CDR1 MNHNY and CDR2 SVGAGI (reference sequence). The length of the CDR3 is 15 residues. Points from the study as a whole: Comparison of patients with controls identified 25 to 30 shared CD8+ CDR3 sequences.

Researchers used genomic DNA as the template to profile TCR beta VDJ and CDR3. Using its own MiXCR run on the reads, TCRdb lists one record per CDR3 protein. The sample lists around 290,000 distinct CDR3 sequences; around three fifths were seen once. Patients picked for sequencing had shown CD8+CD57+ cell expansion detected by flow cytometry. Sequenced material: sorted CD4+, CD8+, or CD8+CD57+ T cells (not recorded which) from PBMCs. This clonotype was obtained from a human donor with aplastic anemia. The V and J genes are TRBV6-6 and TRBJ1-5; 7 bases match TRBD1. For the CDR3, the DNA is TGTGCCAGCAGTTGGGCAGGGGGGCAGTATCAGCCCCAGCATTTT. It is translated as CASSWAGGQYQPQHF.